The T cell receptor beta chain described here comes from a study of T cells after yellow fever vaccination. The trim removed 1 base at V and 5 bases at J, leaving 14 bases unmatched. The germline V gene has CDR1 DFQATT and CDR2 SNEGSKA (reference sequence). The length of the CDR3 is 17 residues. This clonotype has just a few counts. The antigen is not known. Template-switching 5'RACE yielded the TCR cDNA; a universal primer site and UMIs were added in the process. TCRdb processed the 5' RACE reads anew with MiXCR; each CDR3 protein has one entry. The data show just under 600,000 distinct CDR3 sequences, about 13% seen once. Study-wide results and caveats: A minor fraction of clonotypes spanned both CD4 and CD8 compartments. In FACS-sorted repertoires, abundant clonotypes from the bulk population could appear as contaminants.

This receptor was identified in a man aged 25-45 years who received the YFV17D yellow fever vaccine. The sequencing here drew on PBMCs, taken on the day of the yellow fever booster vaccination. The V call is TRBV20-1, the J call TRBJ2-3; 8 positions match TRBD2. The DNA for the CDR3 is TGCAGTGCTAGAGTTATTGACCCCGGGAGGGCCATAGATACGCAGTATTTT. Its protein product is CSARVIDPGRAIDTQYF.